A single sample is the source of the 19 T cell receptor beta chains below, sequenced in a study of siplizumab effects on memory and regulatory T cells. Sequencing was performed with immunoSEQ multiplex PCR; in TCRdb, only in-frame clones are kept and a portion is missing. This repertoire shows 87,000 or so clones, about 87% found once; its top ten account for roughly 15%. The sequencing input was CD4+ T cells sorted from blood. The receptor source for this set is a human donor in good health.

The rearrangement links TRBV9 to TRBJ2-3, with 11 bases fitting TRBD2. This CDR3 is built from 16 residues. Germline values: CDR1 SGDLS, CDR2 YYNGEE. J lost 2 bases, V lost 4 bases, and 6 bases had no gene match. The CDR3 DNA sequence: TGTGCCAGCAGCTCCGGGACTAGCGGAAACACAGATACGCAGTATTTT. Translating gives CASSSGTSGNTDTQYF.

V gene TRBV11-2 combines with J gene TRBJ2-2, with 8 bases lining up with TRBD2. With 8 bases clipped from V and 5 bases from J, the junction kept 10 bases outside the gene matches. Germline V CDR1 and CDR2: SGHAT, FQNNGV. The CDR3 spans 15 residues. Here the CDR3 DNA reads TGTGCCAGCGGTCCAGCGGGAGTACCGACCGGGGAGCTGTTTTTT. This codes for CASGPAGVPTGELFF. Filled out from reference TRBV11-2 and TRBJ2-2, the complete variable domain reads EAGVAQSPRYKIIEKRQSVAFWCNPISGHATLYWYQQILGQGPKLLIQFQNNGVVDDSQLPKDRFSAERLKGVDSTLKIQPAKLEDSAVYLCASGPAGVPTGELFFGEGSRLTVL.

J is TRBJ2-7 and V is TRBV7-2; tentatively, D is TRBD2 (5 bases). Trimming removed 4 bases at V and 0 bases at J, with 10 bases between. Germline V lookup: CDR1 SGHTA, CDR2 FQGNSA. The CDR3 contains 14 residues. In DNA, the CDR3 is TGTGCCAGCAGCTCCACCCGGGACTCCTACGAGCAGTACTTC. It encodes CASSSTRDSYEQYF.

The V and J genes are TRBV6-5 and TRBJ2-2, with a possible D match to TRBD1 (5 bases). The CDR3 runs 15 residues. Looked up from germline, CDR1 is MNHEY and CDR2 is SVGAGI. V gave up 2 bases and J gave up 5 bases, with 12 bases separating them. CDR3 sequence: CASSYGAYRTGELFF. For the CDR3, the DNA is TGTGCCAGCAGTTACGGGGCGTACCGGACCGGGGAGCTGTTTTTT.

This chain uses TRBV6-7 with TRBJ2-1, with 8 positions matching TRBD2. TRBV6-7 is annotated as an ORF whose role is uncertain. The CDR3 spans 16 residues. With V trimmed by 6 bases and J by 5 bases, 12 bases remained unmatched. The CDR3: CASSRYISGSHNEQFF. As DNA, the CDR3 is TGTGCCAGCAGCCGATATATAAGCGGGAGCCACAATGAGCAGTTCTTC.

The V gene is TRBV2, the J gene TRBJ1-5; possibly TRBD1 for D (5 bases). This CDR3 has 14 residues. Germline values: CDR1 SNHLY, CDR2 FYNNEI. Trimming shortened V by 6 bases and J by 7 bases, and 16 bases separated the two germline ends. CDR3 nucleotide sequence: TGTGCCAGCAGCCCTGCCCAGGGAGGGCAGCCCCAGCATTTT. The encoded protein is CASSPAQGGQPQHF.

In this sample, this clone turned up a few times. The genes are TRBV7-2 and TRBJ1-1, with D perhaps matching TRBD1 (6 bases). The V end was cut by 8 bases, the J end by 1 base, with 17 bases between. Germline V gene lookup returns CDR1 SGHTA and CDR2 FQGNSA. The CDR3 contains 15 residues. CDR3 amino acids: CASGRGGLSNTEAFF. CDR3 nucleotide sequence: TGTGCCAGCGGAAGGGGGGGACTCTCGAACACTGAAGCTTTCTTT.

Remarks on this clone: The junction and the germline gene differ at one end; a read error may be behind it. V usage is TRBV2 and J usage is TRBJ2-5; tentative D call: TRBD1 (5 bases). CDR3 length equals 12 residues. Germline V lookup: CDR1 SNHLY, CDR2 FYNNEI. CDR3 region: CASSQAQGTQYF. For the CDR3, the DNA is TGTGCCAGCAGTCAAGCCCAGGGGACCCAGTACTTC. Full variable domain (outside the CDR3, taken from reference TRBV2 and TRBJ2-5): EPEVTQTPSHQVTQMGQEVILRCVPISNHLYFYWYRQILGQKVEFLVSFYNNEISEKSEIFDDQFSVERPDGSNFTLKIRSTKLEDSAMYFCASSQAQGTQYFGPGTRLLVL.

The chain recombines TRBV18 with TRBJ2-2, with 7 bases lining up with TRBD1. CDR1 and CDR2 (germline): KGHSH, LQKENI. The trim removed 3 bases at V and 6 bases at J, leaving 4 bases unmatched. The CDR3 contains 14 residues. The CDR3 reads CASSPGQEPGELFF. The CDR3 DNA reads as TGTGCCAGCTCACCTGGACAGGAACCCGGGGAGCTGTTTTTT.

The chain links TRBV5-6 to TRBJ1-2; 9 nucleotides line up with TRBD1. V lost 4 bases to trimming and J lost 6 bases; unmatched junction nucleotides: 4. This CDR3 has 13 amino acids. Germline V gene sequence: CDR1 SGHDT, CDR2 YYEEEE. The CDR3 DNA reads TGTGCCAGCAGCGGGGGACAGGGCGATGGCTACACCTTC. Encoded protein: CASSGGQGDGYTF.

This chain uses TRBV7-8 with TRBJ2-5; 10 nucleotides line up with TRBD2. Germline assignment: CDR1 SGHVS and CDR2 FQNEAQ. V trimming: 6 bases; J trimming: 5 bases; junction bases outside the gene matches: 18. CDR3 length: 18 residues. The CDR3 DNA sequence: TGTGCCAGCAGTGGCGTGGCTAGCGGGAGTTTCATTACGGAGACCCAGTACTTC. As protein: CASSGVASGSFITETQYF.

The chain has TRBV30 and TRBJ2-7; perhaps TRBD2 as D (6 bases). Germline CDR1 and CDR2: GTSNPN and SVGIG (reference sequence). V was pared by 3 bases and J by 2 bases, with 26 bases between. The CDR3 is 18 amino acids. The DNA of the CDR3 is TGTGCCTGGAGGAAACAACCAATATGGGGGGTAAGAGCCTACGAGCAGTACTTC. It encodes CAWRKQPIWGVRAYEQYF.

This chain uses TRBV18 with TRBJ2-7; D is uncertain. Germline lookup yields CDR1 KGHSH and CDR2 LQKENI. This CDR3 is 14 amino acids long. Trimming left V 0 bases short and J 2 bases short, with 8 bases between. The CDR3 nucleotides read TGTGCCAGCTCACCACCAACCCACCCCTACGAGCAGTACTTC. Translation gives CASSPPTHPYEQYF.

The chain carries TRBV7-9 and TRBJ1-5, with D hard to call. Germline V lookup: CDR1 SEHNR, CDR2 FQNEAQ (reference sequence). This CDR3 is 13 amino acids long. Trimming shortened V by 1 base and J by 0 bases, and 1 base separated the two germline ends. CDR3 DNA sequence: TGTGCCAGCAGCTTAGATAGCAATCAGCCCCAGCATTTT. This encodes CASSLDSNQPQHF.

Concerning this clone: The germline gene is not matched at one end of the junction; a read error may be the cause. The chain employs TRBV13 and TRBJ2-6; TRBD1 matches at 8 bases. This CDR3 spans 17 amino acids. Germline lookup yields CDR1 PRHDT and CDR2 FYEKMQ (reference sequence). The CDR3 coding sequence is TGTGCCAGCAGCTTCCGACAGGGGAGCTCTGGGGCCAACGCCCTGACTTTC. It yields the protein CASSFRQGSSGANALTF.

This clone was observed a handful of times. The chain couples TRBV5-1 to TRBJ1-5; D not certain. The germline gives CDR1 SGHRS, CDR2 YFSETQ. The CDR3 extends over 13 amino acids. V lost 4 bases, J lost 1 base, and 6 bases lay in between. DNA for the CDR3: TGCGCCAGCAGCCCGGGGAGCAATCAGCCCCAGCATTTT. Protein: CASSPGSNQPQHF. Filled out from reference TRBV5-1 and TRBJ1-5, the complete variable domain reads KAGVTQTPRYLIKTRGQQVTLSCSPISGHRSVSWYQQTPGQGLQFLFEYFSETQRNKGNFPGRFSGRQFSNSRSEMNVSTLELGDSALYLCASSPGSNQPQHFGDGTRLSIL.

The chain has TRBV27 and TRBJ1-5, with unresolved D. The CDR3 has 13 residues. V shed 5 bases and J shed 4 bases, with 9 bases lying between them. Germline-derived CDR1 and CDR2 are MNHEY and SMNVEV (reference sequence). The DNA of the CDR3 is TGTGCCAGCAGTCCCCAGTGGAATCAGCCCCAGCATTTT. Protein product: CASSPQWNQPQHF.

V usage is TRBV28 and J usage is TRBJ1-2; possibly TRBD1 for D (6 bases). Germline CDR1 and CDR2: MDHEN and SYDVKM. The germline V and J ends were trimmed by 6 bases and 4 bases, with 12 bases remaining between them. This CDR3 is 13 amino acids long. This CDR3 reads CASRGTTFYGYTF. As DNA, the CDR3 is TGTGCCAGCAGGGGGACAACATTCTATGGCTACACCTTC.

This clone appeared once. The J gene is TRBJ1-2, the V gene TRBV18; D gene uncertain. Germline-derived CDR1 and CDR2 are KGHSH and LQKENI. The CDR3 has 13 amino acids. Deletions cut 4 bases from V and 3 bases from J, with 9 bases between. DNA of the CDR3: TGTGCCAGCTCACTCAAGTCGGACTATGGCTACACCTTC. Encoded protein: CASSLKSDYGYTF.